Listed below are T cell receptor beta chains from one sample, sequenced in a study of identical twins. TCRdb itself ran the 5' RACE reads through MiXCR, one entry per CDR3 protein. Of 200,000 to 250,000 distinct CDR3 sequences in the sample, more than 6.5% were seen once. This sample also appeared in a second study, on yellow fever vaccine responses in identical twins.

The sequencing input was memory (CD45RO+) T cells sorted from blood. The receptor source for this set is a woman aged 18-30 years in good health. Both conserved end residues are part of each CDR3. The D gene is left open where the match is weak. The size field is filled for only some rows; it gives once, few, many or a size class.

CDR3 protein: CATSDPGTGAGGTQYF
CDR3 DNA: TGTGCCACCAGTGATCCCGGGACAGGGGCTGGAGGGACCCAGTACTTC
V gene: TRBV24-1
clone size: few
J gene: TRBJ2-5
D gene: TRBD1

CDR3 protein: CASRSYWNSNQPQHF
CDR3 DNA: TGTGCCAGCCGATCCTACTGGAATAGCAATCAGCCCCAGCATTTT
V gene: TRBV27
clone size: NA
J gene: TRBJ1-5
D gene: NA

CDR3 protein: CASSLWRSRVSTDTQYF
CDR3 DNA: TGTGCCAGCAGTTTATGGAGATCAAGGGTTAGCACAGATACGCAGTATTTT
V gene: TRBV28
clone size: many
J gene: TRBJ2-3
D gene: NA

CDR3 protein: CASSRGGGNTGELFF
CDR3 DNA: TGTGCCAGCAGTCGTGGCGGGGGAAACACCGGGGAGCTGTTTTTT
V gene: TRBV12-3/TRBV12-4
clone size: many
J gene: TRBJ2-2
D gene: TRBD2

CDR3 protein: CSARARDYGGFYEQYF
CDR3 DNA: TGCAGTGCTAGAGCCCGGGACTACGGGGGATTCTACGAGCAGTACTTC
V gene: TRBV20-1
clone size: many
J gene: TRBJ2-7
D gene: TRBD2

CDR3 protein: CASSSPSEAYNEQFF
CDR3 DNA: TGTGCCAGCAGTTCTCCTAGCGAAGCCTACAATGAGCAGTTCTTC
V gene: TRBV5-4
clone size: NA
J gene: TRBJ2-1
D gene: NA

CDR3 protein: CAIKGHSAETQYF
CDR3 DNA: TGTGCCATCAAAGGGCACAGCGCAGAGACCCAGTACTTC
V gene: TRBV10-3
clone size: few
J gene: TRBJ2-5
D gene: NA

CDR3 protein: CASTPPRGALDTQYF
CDR3 DNA: TGTGCCAGCACTCCGCCCCGGGGGGCCTTGGATACGCAGTATTTT
V gene: TRBV25-1
clone size: NA
J gene: TRBJ2-3
D gene: NA

CDR3 protein: CACSSLPPSGLLAEDTQYF
CDR3 DNA: TGTGCCTGCAGCTCACTACCCCCGTCTGGTCTACTTGCCGAAGATACGCAGTATTTT
V gene: TRBV5-2
clone size: NA
J gene: TRBJ2-3
D gene: NA

CDR3 protein: CASSQLSGTNTDTQYF
CDR3 DNA: TGCGCCAGCAGTCAATTGTCTGGTACGAACACAGATACGCAGTATTTT
V gene: TRBV23-1
clone size: few
J gene: TRBJ2-3
D gene: NA

CDR3 protein: CASSLAGTGAGGELFF
CDR3 DNA: TGTGCCAGCAGCTTAGCCGGGACGGGGGCTGGCGGGGAGCTGTTTTTT
V gene: TRBV7-2
clone size: many
J gene: TRBJ2-2
D gene: NA

CDR3 protein: CASSPPDSYGYTF
CDR3 DNA: TGTGCCAGCAGTCCCCCCGACAGCTATGGCTACACCTTC
V gene: TRBV28
clone size: NA
J gene: TRBJ1-2
D gene: NA

CDR3 protein: CASSPERFYEQYF
CDR3 DNA: TGTGCCAGCAGCCCCGAGAGGTTCTACGAGCAGTACTTC
V gene: TRBV9
clone size: many
J gene: TRBJ2-7
D gene: NA

CDR3 protein: CSAGPTRRETQYF
CDR3 DNA: TGCAGTGCCGGACCAACCCGTAGGGAGACCCAGTACTTC
V gene: TRBV20-1
clone size: many
J gene: TRBJ2-5
D gene: NA

CDR3 protein: CASTLRKDTQYF
CDR3 DNA: TGTGCCAGCACCCTTAGGAAGGATACGCAGTATTTT
V gene: TRBV7-2
clone size: many
J gene: TRBJ2-3
D gene: NA

CDR3 protein: CASEGQRYEQYF
CDR3 DNA: TGTGCCAGCGAGGGACAAAGGTACGAGCAGTACTTC
V gene: TRBV2
clone size: many
J gene: TRBJ2-7
D gene: NA

CDR3 protein: CASSFGTSNYGYTF
CDR3 DNA: TGTGCCAGCAGCTTCGGAACCTCTAACTATGGCTACACCTTC
V gene: TRBV6-1
clone size: many
J gene: TRBJ1-2
D gene: NA

CDR3 protein: CASSYGSYLTDTQYF
CDR3 DNA: TGTGCCAGCAGCTACGGGAGTTATTTAACAGATACGCAGTATTTT
V gene: TRBV27
clone size: many
J gene: TRBJ2-3
D gene: NA

CDR3 protein: CASSVVPSGANVLTF
CDR3 DNA: TGTGCCAGCAGCGTAGTTCCCTCTGGGGCCAACGTCCTGACTTTC
V gene: TRBV9
clone size: many
J gene: TRBJ2-6
D gene: NA

CDR3 protein: CASSVDGETQYF
CDR3 DNA: TGTGCCAGCAGCGTGGACGGGGAGACCCAGTACTTC
V gene: TRBV9
clone size: NA
J gene: TRBJ2-5
D gene: NA

CDR3 protein: CASSHRDRDQPQHF
CDR3 DNA: TGTGCCAGCAGTCACCGGGACAGAGATCAGCCCCAGCATTTT
V gene: TRBV12-3/TRBV12-4
clone size: many
J gene: TRBJ1-5
D gene: TRBD1

CDR3 protein: CASSRRPVTGGSGNGHEQFF
CDR3 DNA: TGCGCCAGCAGCCGGCGGCCCGTCACAGGGGGCAGCGGGAATGGTCATGAGCAGTTCTTC
V gene: TRBV5-1
clone size: few
J gene: TRBJ2-1
D gene: TRBD1

CDR3 protein: CASSKLAGSYEQYF
CDR3 DNA: TGTGCCAGCAGTAAACTAGCGGGCTCCTACGAGCAGTACTTC
V gene: TRBV27
clone size: NA
J gene: TRBJ2-7
D gene: TRBD2

CDR3 protein: CASSSLMGQGNQPQHF
CDR3 DNA: TGTGCCAGCAGTTCGCTTATGGGACAGGGTAATCAGCCCCAGCATTTT
V gene: TRBV28
clone size: few
J gene: TRBJ1-5
D gene: TRBD1

CDR3 protein: CASSLASSGAYEQYF
CDR3 DNA: TGCGCCAGCAGCTTGGCTTCTAGCGGGGCGTACGAGCAGTACTTC
V gene: TRBV5-1
clone size: NA
J gene: TRBJ2-7
D gene: TRBD2

CDR3 protein: CASSFASAEDTQYF
CDR3 DNA: TGTGCCAGCAGTTTCGCCTCCGCGGAAGATACGCAGTATTTT
V gene: TRBV2
clone size: NA
J gene: TRBJ2-3
D gene: NA

CDR3 protein: CASIPGTSGGEQFF
CDR3 DNA: TGCGCCAGCATCCCCGGGACTAGCGGGGGGGAGCAGTTCTTC
V gene: TRBV5-1
clone size: many
J gene: TRBJ2-1
D gene: TRBD2

CDR3 protein: CASSSSVRNNYGYTF
CDR3 DNA: TGTGCCAGCAGCTCCTCCGTTAGGAATAACTATGGCTACACCTTC
V gene: TRBV7-2
clone size: many
J gene: TRBJ1-2
D gene: NA

CDR3 protein: CASSQGGLSYNEQFF
CDR3 DNA: TGTGCCAGCAGCCAAGGTGGCCTTTCCTACAATGAGCAGTTCTTC
V gene: TRBV14
clone size: few
J gene: TRBJ2-1
D gene: NA

CDR3 protein: CASSFCEQYF
CDR3 DNA: TGCGCCAGCAGCTTTTGCGAGCAGTACTTC
V gene: TRBV5-1
clone size: many
J gene: TRBJ2-7
D gene: NA